What follows are 22 T cell receptor beta chains derived from one specimen sequenced in a study of graft-versus-host responses after intestinal transplantation. The antigens of these receptors remain unknown. This table comes from immunoSEQ multiplex PCR, and its TCRdb copy is limited to in-frame clones, with some not included. This sample has some 87,000 clones; over 85% occur once, and the top ten carry roughly 0.3%. Sequencing used unstimulated CD4+ T cells sorted from spleen or lymph node cells, obtained before intestinal transplant. The source of these receptors is a human donor who received an intestinal transplant.

This clone has just a few counts. The gene calls are TRBV5-1 and TRBJ2-1; 12 bases align to TRBD2. The V gene end was trimmed by 4 bases and the J gene end by 10 bases; junction bases not matched to a gene: 9. The CDR3 has 15 residues. In germline, CDR1 is SGHRS, CDR2 YFSETQ. DNA for the CDR3: TGCGCCAGCAGCACCTCTAGCGGGAGGGCACGAGAGCAGTTCTTC. As protein: CASSTSSGRAREQFF.

This clone occurred a few times. V and J are TRBV28 and TRBJ1-3; no clear D gene. V shed 2 bases and J shed 5 bases, with 16 bases lying between them. The germline gives CDR1 MDHEN, CDR2 SYDVKM. The CDR3 has 16 amino acids. DNA of the CDR3: TGTGCCAGCAGTTTAAACCCCCGGCCTAGGAGAAACACCATATATTTT. It codes for CASSLNPRPRRNTIYF.

The CDR3 is CASSLGYYNEQFF. In DNA, the CDR3 is TGTGCCAGCAGTTTGGGTTACTACAATGAGCAGTTCTTC. The chain combines TRBV6-1 with TRBJ2-1; D is ambiguous. CDR1 and CDR2 from the germline V gene are MNHNS and SASEGT. CDR3 length: 13 amino acids. Trimming pared 5 bases from V and 3 bases from J, leaving 8 bases between.

The V call is TRBV1, the J call TRBJ2-1; TRBD2 was called by the table and not checked on the DNA. TRBV1 constitutes a pseudogene. The CDR3 is made up of 15 amino acids. The CDR3 region has the DNA TGCACCAGCAGCCAGGGGGGACTAGAGGCCAATGAGCAGTTCTTC. As protein: CTSSQGGLEANEQFF.

The chain recombines TRBV4-1 with TRBJ2-1, with TRBD2 matching 8 bases. Germline V gene lookup returns CDR1 MGHRA and CDR2 YSYEKL. J lost 3 bases, V lost 2 bases, and 21 bases had no gene match. The CDR3 sequence is 21 residues long. Written as DNA, the CDR3 is TGCGCCAGCAGCCAACCCCCTAGAAGCCATAGTGCGGGAGGAATCTACAATGAGCAGTTCTTC. It yields the protein CASSQPPRSHSAGGIYNEQFF.

This clone was recorded a few times. V usage is TRBV27 and J usage is TRBJ2-1; D remains ambiguous. The CDR3 contains 15 residues. V was pared by 4 bases and J by 3 bases, with 13 bases between. The germline gives CDR1 MNHEY, CDR2 SMNVEV (reference sequence). This CDR3 is CASSSWASSYNEQFF. For the CDR3, the DNA is TGTGCCAGCAGTTCTTGGGCCTCTAGCTACAATGAGCAGTTCTTC.

The chain recombines TRBV5-1 with TRBJ2-5; weak D call: TRBD2 (5 bases). The V end was cut by 4 bases, the J end by 3 bases, with 13 bases between. Germline CDR1 is SGHRS and CDR2 is YFSETQ. The CDR3 is 14 amino acids. The CDR3: CASSGRTGKETQYF. CDR3 in DNA: TGCGCCAGCAGCGGAAGGACCGGGAAAGAGACCCAGTACTTC. Using reference TRBV5-1 and TRBJ2-5 for the parts outside the CDR3, the full variable domain is KAGVTQTPRYLIKTRGQQVTLSCSPISGHRSVSWYQQTPGQGLQFLFEYFSETQRNKGNFPGRFSGRQFSNSRSEMNVSTLELGDSALYLCASSGRTGKETQYFGPGTRLLVL.

The chain employs TRBV19 and TRBJ1-2; possible D gene TRBD1, 6 bases. CDR3 length equals 15 residues. Trimming cost V 6 bases and J 3 bases, with 17 bases left between them. Germline-derived CDR1 and CDR2 are LNHDA and SQIVND (reference sequence). Here the CDR3 DNA reads TGTGCCAGTAGCCCTATCAACAGGGACCACTATGGCTACACCTTC. It translates to CASSPINRDHYGYTF.

The rearrangement links TRBV11-2 to TRBJ2-1, with D tentatively TRBD1 (5 bases). V was pared by 7 bases and J by 5 bases, with 15 bases between. CDR3 length: 14 amino acids. Germline assignment: CDR1 SGHAT and CDR2 FQNNGV. The CDR3 DNA reads TGTGCCAGCAACCCCACGACAGTAAACAATGAGCAGTTCTTC. This encodes CASNPTTVNNEQFF.

V usage is TRBV10-2 and J usage is TRBJ1-1; D call uncertain. The V gene's germline CDR1 is WSHSY and CDR2 SAAADI. V was shortened by 6 bases and J by 4 bases, with 12 bases between the two germline ends. CDR3 length equals 13 residues. CDR3 amino acids: CASSSDVSTEAFF. In DNA form, the CDR3 reads TGCGCCAGCAGCTCCGACGTAAGCACTGAAGCTTTCTTT.

The chain employs TRBV28 and TRBJ1-2; D gene unclear. This CDR3 is 18 amino acids long. V was trimmed by 5 bases and J by 0 bases, leaving 22 bases between them. The V gene's germline CDR1 is MDHEN and CDR2 SYDVKM. The CDR3 nucleotides are TGTGCCAGCAGTAAGACCCGGACTGTAGCTCCCGCTAACTATGGCTACACCTTC. Amino acids: CASSKTRTVAPANYGYTF.

The rearrangement links TRBV5-4 to TRBJ1-5; 8 bases align to TRBD1. Germline loops: CDR1 SGHNT, CDR2 YYREEE (reference sequence). V lost 3 bases and J lost 9; bases outside the gene matches: 2. The CDR3 sequence is 12 residues long. CDR3 loop: CASSSQGGPQHF. The CDR3 DNA is TGTGCCAGCAGCTCACAGGGGGGGCCCCAGCATTTT.

With regard to this clone: This sample includes further DNA sequences coding for the same CDR3. In DNA, the CDR3 is TGTGCCAGTAGTAAGGGACAGGGGGAGGCAGCTGAAAAACTGTTTTTT. Protein: CASSKGQGEAAEKLFF. The genes are TRBV19 and TRBJ1-4; 11 positions match TRBD1. CDR1 is LNHDA and CDR2 is SQIVND in the germline V gene (reference sequence). The V and J ends lost 4 bases and 7 bases, in that order; junction bases with no gene match: 8. CDR3 length: 16 amino acids.

The chain is built from TRBV9 and TRBJ2-1; 10 bases map to TRBD2. After removal of 2 bases from V and 4 bases from J, the junction contained 24 bases not matched to a gene. CDR1 is SGDLS, CDR2 YYNGEE, per germline. The CDR3 totals 22 residues. CDR3: CASSVGPGSLAGVAPVYNEQFF. CDR3 nucleotides: TGTGCCAGCAGCGTCGGCCCCGGGAGCCTAGCGGGAGTCGCCCCAGTGTACAATGAGCAGTTCTTC.

This rearrangement joins TRBV4-2 to TRBJ1-2, with unresolved D. The CDR3 runs 17 residues. V shed 0 bases and J shed 8 bases, with 22 bases lying between them. CDR1 is LGHNA, CDR2 YNFKEQ, per germline. The CDR3 DNA is TGTGCCAGCAGCCAAGATATCTCCCGACCTCGCACCATCGGCTACACCTTC. Amino acids: CASSQDISRPRTIGYTF.

The chain links TRBV6-6 to TRBJ2-3; 7 nucleotides agree with TRBD1. The junction had 5 bases not matched to a gene; V was cut back by 3 bases and J by 2 bases. CDR3 length: 15 amino acids. Germline-derived CDR1 and CDR2 are MNHNY and SVGAGI (reference sequence). This chain's CDR3 is CASSYYDRDTDTQYF. The CDR3 DNA sequence: TGTGCCAGCAGTTATTACGACAGGGACACAGATACGCAGTATTTT.

V is TRBV28 and J is TRBJ1-5, with TRBD1 as a possible D gene (5 bases). Trimming cost V 6 bases and J 4 bases, with 13 bases left between them. Germline V CDR1 and CDR2: MDHEN, SYDVKM. This CDR3 is 14 amino acids long. CDR3 residues: CASSQGARNQPQHF. The CDR3 DNA follows: TGTGCCAGCAGCCAAGGGGCCCGGAATCAGCCCCAGCATTTT.

This rearrangement joins TRBV28 to TRBJ2-1, with 10 bases identical to TRBD2. The V gene's germline CDR1 is MDHEN and CDR2 SYDVKM. The CDR3 is made up of 21 amino acids. The ends lost 1 base at V and 1 base at J; junction bases unmatched: 16. The CDR3 DNA reads as TGTGCCAGCAGTTTATTGGCGGGAACTAGCGGGAAAGGGGGTTCCTACAATGAGCAGTTCTTC. Protein sequence: CASSLLAGTSGKGGSYNEQFF.

The V and J genes are TRBV27 and TRBJ2-1; the match to TRBD2 covers 11 bases. The CDR3 loop spans 16 amino acids. The V segment lost 3 bases and the J segment 7 bases; nucleotides outside the gene matches: 8. Per the germline V gene, CDR1 is MNHEY and CDR2 is SMNVEV (reference sequence). The CDR3 reads CASSFSLAGVRNEQFF. The CDR3 nucleotides are TGTGCCAGCAGTTTCTCACTAGCGGGAGTGAGGAATGAGCAGTTCTTC.

V usage is TRBV5-1 and J usage is TRBJ1-6; the match to TRBD1 covers 9 bases. This CDR3 has 16 amino acids. CDR1 and CDR2 (germline): SGHRS, YFSETQ. J gave up 6 bases and V 2 bases, and 6 bases lay outside the gene matches. In DNA, the CDR3 is TGCGCCAGCAGCTTCTCCGGGACAGGGACTAATTCACCCCTCCACTTT. Protein: CASSFSGTGTNSPLHF.

This chain uses TRBV7-9 with TRBJ2-5; 13 bases are a match to TRBD2. The tail of the sequence fits TRBJ2-7 better, so the J call may be wrong. Germline loops: CDR1 SEHNR, CDR2 FQNEAQ (reference sequence). This CDR3 has 18 residues. The CDR3 region is CASSQRTSGSEGGYEQYF. CDR3 in DNA: TGTGCCAGCAGCCAACGGACTAGCGGGAGTGAAGGGGGGTACGAGCAGTACTTC.

The rearrangement uses TRBV18 and TRBJ2-2; 7 nucleotides line up with TRBD1. The CDR3 loop spans 16 amino acids. With 3 bases clipped from V and 4 bases from J, the junction kept 8 bases outside the gene matches. Germline V gene sequence: CDR1 KGHSH, CDR2 LQKENI. CDR3 bases: TGTGCCAGCTCACCTATGAAGGCAGGGGGCACCGGGGAGCTGTTTTTT. Residues: CASSPMKAGGTGELFF.